One sample yielded the 27 T cell receptor beta chains listed below, sequenced in a study of blood T cell repertoires in COVID-19. The table came from immunoSEQ multiplex PCR; TCRdb's copy has only in-frame clones and leaves some out. The sample lists hundreds of thousands of clones, approximately 90% occurring once. The sample taken for sequencing was peripheral blood. These receptor sequences come from a middle-aged man with acute or convalescent COVID-19.

The chain has TRBV29-1 and TRBJ1-5; TRBD1 matches at 7 bases. V dropped 6 bases and J dropped 5; count of bases not matched to a gene: 7. Germline V CDR1 and CDR2: SQVTM, ANQGSEA. There are 13 residues in the CDR3. CDR3 in DNA: TGCAGCGTCAAGGGGGCCATTGATCAGCCCCAGCATTTT. Amino acid sequence: CSVKGAIDQPQHF.

The chain joins TRBV12-3 or TRBV12-4 to TRBJ1-1, with D possibly TRBD1 on 5 matching bases. Trimming took 3 bases from V and 7 from J, leaving 9 bases between them. This CDR3 comprises 12 residues. CDR3 in amino acids: CASSLGHLEAFF. CDR3 DNA sequence: TGTGCCAGCAGTTTGGGGCACCTTGAAGCTTTCTTT.

Concerning this clone: A read error may account for a junction end that differs from germline. The V and J genes are TRBV6-4 and TRBJ1-6; D is undetermined. CDR1 MRHNA and CDR2 SNTAGT come from the germline V gene. CDR3 length equals 13 residues. The CDR3 loop is CASSYSYNSPLHF. Here the CDR3 DNA reads TGTGCCAGCAGTTACTCCTATAATTCACCCCTCCACTTT.

The CDR3 nucleotides are TGCGCCAGCAGCCAAGAAGGTCCCGGGGTAAGGTCACCCCTCCACTTT. This sequence encodes CASSQEGPGVRSPLHF. The V and J genes are TRBV4-1 and TRBJ1-6; D is ambiguous. The V end was cut by 0 bases, the J end by 10 bases, with 16 bases between. Germline V gene lookup returns CDR1 MGHRA and CDR2 YSYEKL. CDR3 length: 16 amino acids.

The V gene is TRBV5-1, the J gene TRBJ2-1; D is uncertain. This CDR3 has 14 residues. CDR1 and CDR2 (germline): SGHRS, YFSETQ. The germline V and J ends were trimmed by 2 bases and 3 bases, with 9 bases remaining between them. The CDR3 loop reads CASSFDSFYNEQFF. The CDR3 DNA follows: TGCGCCAGCAGCTTCGACTCGTTCTACAATGAGCAGTTCTTC.

The CDR3 DNA sequence: TGTGCCAGCAGTTACTCAGGGACAGGGAAATATGGCTACACCTTC. Encoded protein: CASSYSGTGKYGYTF. The rearrangement joins TRBV6-5 to TRBJ1-2; 9 nucleotides align to TRBD1. Germline V gene data show CDR1 as MNHEY and CDR2 as SVGAGI. V was pared by 0 bases and J by 5 bases, with 4 bases of the junction left unmatched. This CDR3 has 15 amino acids.

The chain joins TRBV12-3 or TRBV12-4 to TRBJ2-3, with TRBD2 matching 8 bases. The CDR3 contains 13 residues. V lost 3 bases, J lost 7 bases, and 3 bases stayed unmatched. CDR3 in amino acids: CASSLSSGNTQYF. DNA for the CDR3: TGTGCCAGCAGTTTGAGTAGCGGGAATACGCAGTATTTT.

The J gene is TRBJ2-3, the V gene TRBV27; D call uncertain. The V gene's germline CDR1 is MNHEY and CDR2 SMNVEV (reference sequence). The CDR3 extends over 12 amino acids. The V and J ends lost 5 bases and 5 bases respectively, with 8 bases between them. CDR3 nucleotides: TGTGCCAGCAGTACTTACGGAGATACGCAGTATTTT. Its protein product is CASSTYGDTQYF.

V gene TRBV7-6 combines with J gene TRBJ2-3, with TRBD2 identical over 10 bases. Germline trimming cut 2 bases from V and 6 bases from J; bases unmatched to any gene: 8. In germline, CDR1 is SGHVS, CDR2 FNYEAQ. The CDR3 is made up of 16 amino acids. CDR3 nucleotide sequence: TGTGCCAGCAGCTTAAGAGTAGCGGGGGGAATGGATACGCAGTATTTT. This translates into CASSLRVAGGMDTQYF.

This clone appeared once. This sequence joins TRBV12-5 and TRBJ1-1, with 9 bases lining up with TRBD1. The CDR3 spans 12 residues. The junction had 7 bases not matched to a gene; V was cut back by 7 bases and J by 10 bases. The germline V gene has CDR1 LGHNT and CDR2 FRNRAP. The CDR3 region is CASAPGQGTAFF. The CDR3 DNA follows: TGTGCTAGTGCTCCGGGACAGGGAACAGCTTTCTTT.

The chain has TRBV3-1 (or the pseudogene TRBV3-2) and TRBJ2-4; D gene uncertain. V was clipped by 1 base and J by 7 bases, with 14 bases between them. The CDR3 is 15 amino acids. The germline CDR1 and CDR2 sequences are LGHDT and YNNKEL (reference sequence). The CDR3 protein is CASSQGIRPGNIQYF. The CDR3 nucleotides read TGTGCCAGCAGCCAAGGAATACGTCCCGGGAACATTCAGTACTTC.

The CDR3: CASSLGTNYGYTF. In nucleotides, the CDR3 is TGCGCCAGCAGCTTGGGGACAAACTATGGCTACACCTTC. The J gene is TRBJ1-2, the V gene TRBV5-1, with a possible D match to TRBD1 (5 bases). The CDR3 length is 13 residues. Deletions cut 0 bases from V and 2 bases from J, with 5 bases between. Germline assignment: CDR1 SGHRS and CDR2 YFSETQ.

CDR3 sequence reads: CASSPGQGRDTQYF. CDR3 nucleotide sequence: TGCGCCAGCAGCCCTGGACAGGGCAGAGATACGCAGTATTTT. The chain uses TRBV4-1 and TRBJ2-3, with 8 bases fitting TRBD1. The V and J ends lost 4 bases and 5 bases, in that order; junction bases with no gene match: 5. Germline CDR1 and CDR2: MGHRA and YSYEKL. CDR3 size: 14 residues.

CDR3 loop: CASSQGQNYGYTF. In DNA, the CDR3 is TGTGCCAGCAGCCAAGGGCAGAACTATGGCTACACCTTC. V usage is TRBV4-2 and J usage is TRBJ1-2; D is unresolved. Trimming removed 1 base at V and 2 bases at J, with 5 bases between. The CDR3 has 13 amino acids. CDR1 and CDR2 (germline): LGHNA, YNFKEQ.

The V gene is TRBV7-9, the J gene TRBJ1-2; D ambiguous. Looked up from germline, CDR1 is SEHNR and CDR2 is FQNEAQ (reference sequence). The length of the CDR3 is 12 residues. V shed 5 bases and J shed 7 bases, with 11 bases lying between them. The CDR3 sequence is CASSPDLGGYTF. The CDR3 bases are TGTGCCAGCAGCCCAGACTTAGGTGGCTACACCTTC.

Notes on this clone: The same CDR3 also results from other DNA sequences found in this sample. The CDR3 is CASSQDGGRAEAFF. The CDR3 nucleotides are TGTGCCAGCAGCCAAGATGGAGGGCGAGCGGAAGCTTTCTTT. The chain links TRBV3-1 (or the pseudogene TRBV3-2) to TRBJ1-1; D not certain. Germline V lookup: CDR1 LGHDT, CDR2 YNNKEL (reference sequence). V was shortened by 0 bases and J by 8 bases, with 13 bases between the two germline ends. This CDR3 is 14 amino acids long.

V is TRBV3-1 (or the pseudogene TRBV3-2) and J is TRBJ1-5, with a possible D match to TRBD1 (6 bases). The CDR3 spans 16 residues. Germline CDR1 reads LGHDT; CDR2 reads YNNKEL (reference sequence). The ends were cut back, 1 base at V and 0 bases at J, with 10 bases in the middle. CDR3 sequence: CASSQGTAISNQPQHF. CDR3 nucleotides: TGTGCCAGCAGCCAAGGGACAGCCATTAGCAATCAGCCCCAGCATTTT.

This clone was counted a single time. The J gene is TRBJ2-7, the V gene TRBV11-2, with D possibly being TRBD1 (6 bases). Per the germline V gene, CDR1 is SGHAT and CDR2 is FQNNGV. V was cut by 5 bases and J by 5 bases, with 28 bases left in between. The CDR3 has 18 amino acids. In DNA, the CDR3 is TGTGCCAGCAGCCCCCCGCGTTTGGGGGCGTTATTCGCGCACGAGCAGTACTTC. Translating gives CASSPPRLGALFAHEQYF. Variable domain in full (rest from reference TRBV11-2 and TRBJ2-7): EAGVAQSPRYKIIEKRQSVAFWCNPISGHATLYWYQQILGQGPKLLIQFQNNGVVDDSQLPKDRFSAERLKGVDSTLKIQPAKLEDSAVYLCASSPPRLGALFAHEQYFGPGTRLTVT.

The chain carries TRBV27 and TRBJ2-7, with a weak D call TRBD1 (7 bases). This CDR3 has 15 amino acids. CDR1 is MNHEY and CDR2 is SMNVEV in the germline V gene (reference sequence). The V and J ends lost 5 bases and 6 bases respectively, with 20 bases between them. The DNA for the CDR3 is TGTGCCAGCAGTAAAAGAGGGGGCGGCGGGGTCGAGCAGTACTTC. This gives the protein CASSKRGGGGVEQYF.

The chain joins TRBV5-1 to TRBJ1-2, with D hard to call. Trimming took 4 bases from V and 5 from J, leaving 15 bases between them. CDR1 SGHRS and CDR2 YFSETQ come from the germline V gene. The CDR3 runs 14 residues. CDR3 DNA: TGCGCCAGCAGCCCGGACGGGAGCCAGTATGGCTACACCTTC. Protein: CASSPDGSQYGYTF.

This clone was picked up one time. The CDR3 coding sequence is TGTGCCAGCAGCTTTCTTCCAGCGGGTGACACTGAAGCTTTCTTT. This sequence encodes CASSFLPAGDTEAFF. The chain joins TRBV7-9 to TRBJ1-1; the D is unclear. Germline values: CDR1 SEHNR, CDR2 FQNEAQ (reference sequence). V lost 3 bases and J lost 3, with 14 bases in between. CDR3 size: 15 residues.

The V call is TRBV6-5, the J call TRBJ2-1; the D is unclear. The CDR3 totals 11 residues. CDR1 MNHEY and CDR2 SVGAGI come from the germline V gene. The germline V and J ends were trimmed by 9 bases and 5 bases, with 8 bases remaining between them. This CDR3 reads CASPLHNEQFF. The CDR3 bases are TGTGCCAGTCCCCTCCACAATGAGCAGTTCTTC.

In this sample, this clone turned up a few times. J is TRBJ1-1 and V is TRBV6-5; perhaps TRBD1 as D (6 bases). Germline V gene sequence: CDR1 MNHEY, CDR2 SVGAGI. Trimming pared 10 bases from V and 1 base from J, leaving 16 bases between. The CDR3 has 14 amino acids. This CDR3 reads CATQRDMWNTEAFF. CDR3 in DNA: TGTGCCACTCAACGGGACATGTGGAACACTGAAGCTTTCTTT.

The rearrangement uses TRBV5-1 and TRBJ2-6, with TRBD2 matching 7 bases. Per germline, CDR1 SGHRS and CDR2 YFSETQ. The CDR3 spans 16 residues. V was clipped by 0 bases and J by 3 bases; unmatched bases: 3. CDR3 residues: CASSLAAGVGANVLTF. DNA of the CDR3: TGCGCCAGCAGCTTGGCGGCGGGGGTTGGGGCCAACGTCCTGACTTTC.

The rearrangement joins TRBV7-2 to TRBJ1-6; D call uncertain. This CDR3 is 13 amino acids long. Trimming took off 4 bases at V and 9 bases at J, with 10 bases between the two ends. From germline, CDR1 is SGHTA and CDR2 FQGNSA. For the CDR3, the DNA is TGTGCCAGCAGCTCATACAACAGTTCACCCCTCCACTTT. Amino acid sequence: CASSSYNSSPLHF.

The chain combines TRBV9 with TRBJ2-5; TRBD1 might be the D (5 bases). With 0 bases removed from V and 5 bases from J, the gap between germline ends came to 17 bases. The CDR3 sequence is 16 residues long. Germline values: CDR1 SGDLS, CDR2 YYNGEE. This CDR3 is CASSVAASRGRETQYF. CDR3 DNA sequence: TGTGCCAGCAGCGTAGCCGCCTCAAGGGGAAGGGAGACCCAGTACTTC.

This clone appeared a single time. The identical CDR3 is also encoded by other nucleotide sequences in the sample. The chain couples TRBV15 to TRBJ2-2; D not certain. V was pared by 0 bases and J by 5 bases, with 4 bases between. Germline-derived CDR1 and CDR2 are LNHNV and YYDKDF (reference sequence). This CDR3 region has 13 residues. The DNA of the CDR3 is TGTGCCACCAGCAGAGATCTGACCGGGGAGCTGTTTTTT. It specifies CATSRDLTGELFF. Drawing the rest from reference TRBV15 and TRBJ2-2, the complete variable domain is DAMVIQNPRYQVTQFGKPVTLSCSQTLNHNVMYWYQQKSSQAPKLLFHYYDKDFNNEADTPDNFQSRRPNTSFCFLDIRSPGLGDTAMYLCATSRDLTGELFFGEGSRLTVL.